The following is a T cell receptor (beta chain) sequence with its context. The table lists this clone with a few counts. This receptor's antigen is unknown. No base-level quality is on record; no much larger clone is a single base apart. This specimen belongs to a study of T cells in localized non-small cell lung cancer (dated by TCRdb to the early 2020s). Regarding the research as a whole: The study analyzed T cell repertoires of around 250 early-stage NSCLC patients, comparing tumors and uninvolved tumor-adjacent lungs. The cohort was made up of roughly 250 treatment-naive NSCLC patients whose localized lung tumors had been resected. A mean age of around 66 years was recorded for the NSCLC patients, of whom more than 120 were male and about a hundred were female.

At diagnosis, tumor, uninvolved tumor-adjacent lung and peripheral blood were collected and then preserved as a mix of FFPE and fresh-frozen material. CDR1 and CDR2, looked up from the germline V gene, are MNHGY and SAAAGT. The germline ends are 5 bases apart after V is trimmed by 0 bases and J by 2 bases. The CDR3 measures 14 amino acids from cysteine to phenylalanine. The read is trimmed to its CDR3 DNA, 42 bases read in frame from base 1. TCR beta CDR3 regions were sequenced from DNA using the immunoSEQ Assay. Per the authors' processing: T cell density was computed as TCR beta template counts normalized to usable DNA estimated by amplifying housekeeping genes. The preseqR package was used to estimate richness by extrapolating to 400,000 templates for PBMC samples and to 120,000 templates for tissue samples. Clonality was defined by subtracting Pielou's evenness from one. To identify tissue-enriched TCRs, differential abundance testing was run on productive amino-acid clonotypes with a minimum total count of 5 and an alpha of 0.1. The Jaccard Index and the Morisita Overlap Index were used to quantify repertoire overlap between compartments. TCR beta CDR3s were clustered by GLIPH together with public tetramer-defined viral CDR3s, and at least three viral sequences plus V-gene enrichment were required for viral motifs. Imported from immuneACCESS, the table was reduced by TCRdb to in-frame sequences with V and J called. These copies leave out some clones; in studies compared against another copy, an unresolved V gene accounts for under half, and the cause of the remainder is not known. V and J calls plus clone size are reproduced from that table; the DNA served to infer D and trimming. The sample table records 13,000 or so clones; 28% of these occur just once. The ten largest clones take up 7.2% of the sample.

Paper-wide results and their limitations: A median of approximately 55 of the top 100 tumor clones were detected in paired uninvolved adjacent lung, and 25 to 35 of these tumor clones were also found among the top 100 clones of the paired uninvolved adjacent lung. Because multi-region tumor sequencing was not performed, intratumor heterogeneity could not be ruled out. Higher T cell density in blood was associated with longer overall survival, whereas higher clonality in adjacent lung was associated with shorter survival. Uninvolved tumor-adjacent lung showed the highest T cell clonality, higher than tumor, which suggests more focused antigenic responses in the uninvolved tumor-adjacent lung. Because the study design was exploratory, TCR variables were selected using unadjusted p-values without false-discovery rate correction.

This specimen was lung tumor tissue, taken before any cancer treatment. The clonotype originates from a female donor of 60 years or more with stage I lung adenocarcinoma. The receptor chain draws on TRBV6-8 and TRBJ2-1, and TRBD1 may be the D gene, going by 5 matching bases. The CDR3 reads CASSYSDTYNEQFF. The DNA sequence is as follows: TGTGCCAGCAGTTACTCGGACACCTACAATGAGCAGTTCTTC.